This T cell receptor beta chain appears in the sequencing data of a study of T-cell reconstitution after alpha-beta-depleted transplantation in children. Findings and caveats of the study: Reported findings indicate that, about two months after transplant, alpha-beta T cells came from several hundred expanded clones, which were derived from non-depleted graft cells. It was newly produced T cells that mostly accounted for T-cell counts and diversity one year after transplant. After transplant, high TCRbeta diversity at day 60 in some patients arose from surviving recipient T cells and thymic progenitors.

Preparation of the TCRbeta library was carried out with unique molecular identifiers. TCRdb used MiXCR to reprocess the PCR reads, holding one entry per CDR3 protein. The sample consists of approximately 630,000 distinct CDR3 sequences, around 13% of them appearing once. Per the germline V gene, CDR1 is DFQATT and CDR2 is SNEGSKA (reference sequence). The CDR3 has 12 amino acids. The V and J ends lost 6 bases and 1 base respectively, with 9 bases between them. At least ten counts were recorded for this clonotype. The target antigen is unknown. Sequenced material: PBMCs, taken before TCRalphabeta/CD19-depleted stem cell transplant. The rearrangement links TRBV20-1 to TRBJ2-5; the D is unclear. The receptor was isolated from a girl aged 2-10 years with congenital amegakaryocytic thrombocytopenia, due to receive a stem cell transplant. CDR3 in DNA: TGCAGTGCAAACGGAGTCCAAGAGACCCAGTACTTC. It yields the protein CSANGVQETQYF.